This TCR beta chain was retrieved from a study of cytomegalovirus exposure and HLA in healthy donors. General study points: Earlier results showed most TCR beta V segments being productive about 87% or about 30% of the time. Researchers reported from a later analysis that most CMV-associated TCR beta chains appeared HLA-restricted.

Germline assignment: CDR1 ENHRY and CDR2 SYGVKD. Trimming removed 3 bases at V and 1 base at J, with 9 bases between. The CDR3 length is 14 residues. To note about this clone: The antigen is unknown.

The donors were healthy bone marrow donors. Primers included in the PCR were 60 Vbeta and 13 Jbeta primers. The assay was immunoSEQ multiplex PCR, and TCRdb's table has in-frame clones only and misses some. Among 80,000 or so clones listed, about 80% were seen once. The gene calls are TRBV10-3 and TRBJ2-5; tentative D call: TRBD1 (6 bases). Source material: PBMCs. The sequence was obtained from a woman aged 40 to 50 in good health and CMV-seronegative. The CDR3 region has the DNA TGTGCCATCAGTGACGGACAGACCCAAGAGACCCAGTACTTC. Amino acids: CAISDGQTQETQYF.